The 11 T cell receptor beta chains below all came from one sample that was sequenced in a study of technical replicates of blood from a handful of donors. Profiling relied on immunoSEQ multiplex PCR, and the TCRdb table lists in-frame clones only, not all of them. In the table there are tens of thousands of clones, roughly 96% of which are singletons. The sequencing sample was made of T cells isolated from PBMCs. These TCRs come from a human donor in good health.

The chain is built from TRBV5-8 and TRBJ1-2, with 8 bases matching TRBD1. This CDR3 has 13 amino acids. V was pared by 3 bases and J by 8 bases, with 6 bases of the junction left unmatched. Looked up from germline, CDR1 is SGHTS and CDR2 is YDEGEE. This CDR3 is CASSSGQAVGYTF. The CDR3 DNA reads TGTGCCAGCAGCTCGGGACAGGCGGTAGGCTACACCTTC.

The J gene is TRBJ2-2, the V gene TRBV5-1; D may be TRBD2 (5 bases). Germline CDR1 reads SGHRS; CDR2 reads YFSETQ. The ends were cut back, 0 bases at V and 4 bases at J, with 16 bases in the middle. The CDR3 covers 17 residues. CDR3 protein: CASSLAFRTASTGELFF. For the CDR3, the DNA is TGCGCCAGCAGCTTGGCATTCCGGACTGCCTCCACCGGGGAGCTGTTTTTT.

This clone has a single count. The CDR3 DNA follows: TGTGCCAGCAGCACGGGCGGGTTCTACGAGCAGTACTTC. Its protein is CASSTGGFYEQYF. This chain uses TRBV21-1 with TRBJ2-7; TRBD2, the table's D call, lacks a check against the DNA. TRBV21-1 is reported as a pseudogene. This CDR3 region has 13 residues.

This chain connects TRBV7-6 to TRBJ1-1; 7 bases fit TRBD1. This CDR3 spans 14 amino acids. The V and J ends lost 5 bases and 0 bases, in that order; junction bases with no gene match: 3. CDR1 is SGHVS and CDR2 is FNYEAQ in the germline V gene. Here the CDR3 reads CASSPGTVNTEAFF. The CDR3, as DNA: TGTGCCAGCAGCCCCGGGACAGTGAACACTGAAGCTTTCTTT.

The rearrangement links TRBV14 to TRBJ1-6, with unresolved D. Germline V gene data show CDR1 as SGHDN and CDR2 as FVKESK. V dropped 3 bases and J dropped 0 bases, with 18 bases sitting between them. The CDR3 loop spans 19 amino acids. The CDR3 DNA reads TGTGCCAGCAGCCAGGGTTTCCGGTGGTCGGGCTCCTATAATTCACCCCTCCACTTT. It specifies CASSQGFRWSGSYNSPLHF.

The rearrangement joins TRBV5-4 to TRBJ2-1, with TRBD2 matching 9 bases. There are 15 residues in the CDR3. The J segment lost 9 bases and the V segment lost 4 bases, leaving 11 bases of the junction unmatched. Per the germline V gene, CDR1 is SGHNT and CDR2 is YYREEE (reference sequence). This CDR3 reads CASSAGGTALSEQFF. CDR3 nucleotides: TGTGCCAGCAGCGCGGGGGGGACAGCCCTCAGTGAGCAGTTCTTC.

The chain recombines TRBV9 with TRBJ1-4; 7 bases match TRBD1. Looked up from germline, CDR1 is SGDLS and CDR2 is YYNGEE. V dropped 3 bases and J dropped 7; count of bases not matched to a gene: 9. The length of the CDR3 is 15 residues. DNA for the CDR3: TGTGCCAGCAGCGACCGGGACAGTTTTACTGAAAAACTGTTTTTT. Translation gives CASSDRDSFTEKLFF.

This chain joins TRBV18 and TRBJ1-4; 7 bases are shared with TRBD1. The V gene end was trimmed by 2 bases and the J gene end by 7 bases; junction bases not matched to a gene: 7. The CDR3 loop spans 15 amino acids. CDR1 and CDR2 (germline): KGHSH, LQKENI. The CDR3 spells CASSPTQGRSEKLFF. The DNA for the CDR3 is TGTGCCAGCTCACCAACACAGGGGCGTAGTGAAAAACTGTTTTTT.

CDR3 DNA sequence: TGTGCCAGTGAGACTAGCTCTCTGTCCAATGAGCAGTTCTTC. As protein: CASETSSLSNEQFF. V usage is TRBV2 and J usage is TRBJ2-1; TRBD2 aligns across 7 bases. CDR1 and CDR2 from the germline V gene are SNHLY and FYNNEI. V shed 9 bases and J 6 bases; nucleotides not matched to a gene: 11. The CDR3 loop spans 14 amino acids.

The genes are TRBV12-5 and TRBJ2-7; TRBD1 agrees at 7 bases. After removal of 3 bases from V and 2 bases from J, the junction contained 13 bases not matched to a gene. CDR1 is LGHNT and CDR2 is FRNRAP in the germline V gene. The CDR3 contains 17 residues. The CDR3 region is CASGFKPRTGYAYEQYF. The CDR3 DNA reads as TGTGCTAGTGGTTTTAAACCTCGGACAGGTTATGCCTACGAGCAGTACTTC.

The chain has TRBV2 and TRBJ2-1; the match to TRBD2 covers 8 bases. The germline gives CDR1 SNHLY, CDR2 FYNNEI. The trim removed 5 bases at V and 5 bases at J, leaving 11 bases unmatched. CDR3 length: 16 residues. CDR3 sequence (DNA): TGTGCCAGCAGTCCAACCGGGACTAGAAAAAACAATGAGCAGTTCTTC. This translates into CASSPTGTRKNNEQFF.